A selection of T cell receptor beta chains follows, all from one sample in a study of cytomegalovirus exposure and HLA in healthy donors. TCRdb keeps only in-frame clones here, not all; method: immunoSEQ multiplex PCR. The top ten hold more than 8.5% of the sample, which has roughly 120,000 clones, roughly 65% seen once. Input material: PBMCs. The receptor set was obtained from a man aged 35-49 years in good health and CMV-seropositive. The CDR3 runs from the conserved cysteine through the conserved F or W. A D gene is named only where the DNA matches it firmly. Size is omitted from some rows. Given values are once, few, many or a class for expanded clones.

clone size | J gene | V gene | D gene | CDR3 DNA | CDR3 protein
NA | TRBJ1-5 | TRBV27 | NA | TGTGCCAGCAGTTTATCTCCAACGGGGAGCAATCAGCCCCAGCATTTT | CASSLSPTGSNQPQHF
NA | TRBJ1-5 | TRBV6-1 | TRBD1 | TGTGCCAGCAGTGAATGGGGGGACAGCAAATCGCCCCAGCATTTT | CASSEWGDSKSPQHF
NA | TRBJ2-7 | TRBV28 | NA | TGTGCCAGCACGGGGTACCACGAGCAGTACTTC | CASTGYHEQYF
NA | TRBJ1-6 | TRBV2 | TRBD1 | TGTGCCAGCAGTCAGGACAGGGCCGGAGACAATTCACCCCTCCACTTT | CASSQDRAGDNSPLHF
few | TRBJ2-2 | TRBV2 | NA | TGTGCCAGCAGTGAGACTAGTATGGCCGGGGAGCTGTTTTTT | CASSETSMAGELFF
few | TRBJ1-5 | TRBV5-6 | NA | TGTGCCAGCAGCTTGGCGGGGTGGGATAGCAATCAGCCCCAGCATTTT | CASSLAGWDSNQPQHF
NA | TRBJ1-2 | TRBV7-9 | TRBD1 | TGTGCCAGCAGCCTACAGGGGAACTATGGCTACACCTTC | CASSLQGNYGYTF
NA | TRBJ2-1 | TRBV19 | NA | TGTGCCAGTAGTGAGGGGGGAGGGTATGAGCAGTTCTTC | CASSEGGGYEQFF
few | TRBJ2-3 | TRBV7-6 | TRBD2 | TGTGCCAGCAGTTTCTCTAGCGGGATTATAGATACGCAGTATTTT | CASSFSSGIIDTQYF
NA | TRBJ2-7 | TRBV6-1 | TRBD1 | TGTGCCAGCAGTCTGGGACAGATACTGTACGAGCAGTACTTC | CASSLGQILYEQYF
NA | TRBJ1-4 | TRBV6-6 | TRBD1 | TGTGCCAGCAGTTACACACCCGGACCGGGACAGGTCTTTTTT | CASSYTPGPGQVFF
NA | TRBJ2-7 | TRBV9 | TRBD2 | TGTGCCAGCAGCGCGCCGGGACTAGCTCGCGAGCAGTACTTC | CASSAPGLAREQYF
NA | TRBJ2-3 | TRBV30 | TRBD2 | TGTGCCTGGAGTAGCCATTCTAGCGGGAGGGCCTTGAATACGCAGTATTTT | CAWSSHSSGRALNTQYF
NA | TRBJ2-1 | TRBV6-5 | TRBD1 | TGTGCCAGCAGTTACTCCGGACAGGGTCCCTACAATGAGCAGTTCTTC | CASSYSGQGPYNEQFF
NA | TRBJ1-2 | TRBV28 | NA | TGTGCCAGCAGTTCAATAGCCACCCGGGGGGGCTACACCTTC | CASSSIATRGGYTF
NA | TRBJ2-3 | TRBV5-4 | NA | TGTGCCAGCAGCTTGGCGGGAGTGGGCACAGATACGCAGTATTTT | CASSLAGVGTDTQYF
NA | TRBJ1-2 | TRBV6-5 | NA | TGTGCCAGCAGTTATTCGACATATGGCTATGGCTACACCTTC | CASSYSTYGYGYTF
NA | TRBJ2-7 | TRBV19 | TRBD2 | TGTGCCAGTAGTCCCCTTTTTCTAGCGGGGGATTACGAGCAGTACTTC | CASSPLFLAGDYEQYF
NA | TRBJ1-4 | TRBV2 | NA | TGTGCCAGCAGTGAATTCGTCTCGGGTTCGGCTAATGAAAAACTGTTTTTT | CASSEFVSGSANEKLFF
NA | TRBJ1-3 | TRBV7-2 | TRBD1 | TGTGCCAGCAGCTTCGCGACAGGGTTCTCTGGAAACACCATATATTTT | CASSFATGFSGNTIYF
few | TRBJ1-5 | TRBV6-5 | NA | TGTGCCAGCAATCAACAGCCCCAGCATTTT | CASNQQPQHF
NA | TRBJ1-1 | TRBV18 | NA | TGTGCCAGCTCACCTACCCAGGAACCGAACACTGAAGCTTTCTTT | CASSPTQEPNTEAFF
NA | TRBJ1-4 | TRBV2 | TRBD1 | TGTGCCAGCCTGGGACAGGATAATGAAAAACTGTTTTTT | CASLGQDNEKLFF
NA | TRBJ2-1 | TRBV4-3 | TRBD1 | TGCGCCAGCAGCCAAGAGGGAGGCAGGGGGCGAGAGCAGTTCTTC | CASSQEGGRGREQFF
NA | TRBJ2-2 | TRBV19 | NA | TGTGCCAGTAGTAGGTCTTTGGTTACTACCGGGGAGCTGTTTTTT | CASSRSLVTTGELFF
few | TRBJ1-1 | TRBV6-6 | TRBD1 | TGTGCCAGCAGGGCTCGGACAGGGAACACTGAAGCTTTCTTT | CASRARTGNTEAFF